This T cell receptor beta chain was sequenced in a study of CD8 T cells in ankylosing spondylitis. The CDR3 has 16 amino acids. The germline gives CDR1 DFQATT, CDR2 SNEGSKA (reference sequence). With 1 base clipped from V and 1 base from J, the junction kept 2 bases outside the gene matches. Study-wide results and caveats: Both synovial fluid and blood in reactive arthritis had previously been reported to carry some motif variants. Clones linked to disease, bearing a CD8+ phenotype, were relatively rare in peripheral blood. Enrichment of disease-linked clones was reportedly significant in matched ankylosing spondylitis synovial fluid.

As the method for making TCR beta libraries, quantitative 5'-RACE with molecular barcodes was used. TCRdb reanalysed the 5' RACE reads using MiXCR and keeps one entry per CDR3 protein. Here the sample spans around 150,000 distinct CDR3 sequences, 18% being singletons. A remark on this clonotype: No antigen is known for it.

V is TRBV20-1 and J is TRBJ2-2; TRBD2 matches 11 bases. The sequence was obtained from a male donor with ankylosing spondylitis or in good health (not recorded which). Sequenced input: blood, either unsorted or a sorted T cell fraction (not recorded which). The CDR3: CSARVGLAVNTGELFF. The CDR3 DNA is TGCAGTGCTAGAGTGGGACTAGCGGTGAACACCGGGGAGCTGTTTTTT.